The 24 T cell receptor beta chains listed next were all sequenced from one sample in a study of human CD8 memory T cell subsets. UMI-labeled 5' RACE was the method by which TCR beta libraries were made. TCRdb reanalyzed the 5' RACE reads, giving one entry per CDR3 protein sequence and no DNA. The data include about 9,200 distinct CDR3 sequences; the top ten clones carry about a fifth. What was sequenced was CD8+ stem-like memory T cells (TSCM and TCM) sorted from PBMCs. The subset is: stem-like memory CD8 T cells (TSTEM), CCR7+ PD-1- TIGIT-. The origin of the receptors is a human donor in good health.

This chain connects TRBV30 to TRBJ1-5; TCRdb selects TRBD1, and the lack of DNA leaves this call unchecked. The CDR3 loop spans 14 amino acids. CDR1 and CDR2 from the germline V gene are GTSNPN and SVGIG (reference sequence). The CDR3 region is CAWSTGAGAQPQHF.

The rearrangement joins TRBV6-2 or TRBV6-3 to TRBJ2-7; TCRdb designates TRBD1, a call that cannot be tested without DNA. The CDR3 has 14 residues. Germline V gives CDR1 MNHEY, CDR2 SVGEGT. The CDR3 loop reads CASSYGTNSYEQYF.

The chain joins TRBV6-4 to TRBJ2-1; no DNA is available, so the TRBD2 call from TCRdb remains unchecked. The CDR3 extends over 15 amino acids. The V gene's germline CDR1 is MRHNA and CDR2 SNTAGT. The CDR3 protein is CASSKTSGLNNEQFF.

Judged by frequency, this clonotype is medium-sized. The CDR3 spells CASSLEGGAWNTEAFF. The chain recombines TRBV7-8 with TRBJ1-1; with no DNA, the TCRdb D assignment of TRBD1 cannot be verified. There are 16 residues in the CDR3. The germline V gene has CDR1 SGHVS and CDR2 FQNEAQ.

Judged by frequency, this clonotype is medium-sized. CDR3 amino acids: CASSLTVSNQPQHF. V gene TRBV7-2 combines with J gene TRBJ1-5. This CDR3 spans 14 amino acids. Germline V gene lookup returns CDR1 SGHTA and CDR2 FQGNSA.

The V and J genes are TRBV27 and TRBJ1-5. This CDR3 region has 13 residues. Germline CDR1 reads MNHEY; CDR2 reads SMNVEV (reference sequence). This chain's CDR3 is CASSLMGGQPQHF.

The chain has TRBV7-8 and TRBJ2-3; TCRdb indicates TRBD2, and absent DNA this call remains unverified. Germline CDR1 SGHVS, CDR2 FQNEAQ. The CDR3 contains 20 residues. The CDR3: CASSSLGLAGGQIFTDTQYF.

The chain uses TRBV7-3 and TRBJ1-2; TCRdb outputs TRBD1, but without DNA this stays unchecked. This CDR3 is built from 15 residues. The germline gives CDR1 SGHTA, CDR2 FQGTGA. This chain's CDR3 is CASSPGRNFNYGYTF.

The rearrangement uses TRBV12-3 or TRBV12-4 and TRBJ2-5. CDR3 length: 13 amino acids. The CDR3 loop reads CASSFALLETQYF.

Considering frequency, this clonotype is medium-sized. V gene TRBV29-1 combines with J gene TRBJ2-7. Germline CDR1 is SQVTM and CDR2 is ANQGSEA. The CDR3 consists of 13 residues. CDR3 sequence reads: CSVEGSSSYEQYF.

J is TRBJ2-1 and V is TRBV20-1; lacking DNA, the TRBD1 call made by TCRdb goes unchecked. The CDR3 totals 14 residues. In germline, CDR1 is DFQATT, CDR2 SNEGSKA (reference sequence). CDR3 in amino acids: CSAKGGRDYNEQFF.

This clonotype is deemed medium-sized by its frequency. The J gene is TRBJ1-2, the V gene TRBV29-1; TCRdb calls TRBD1, which cannot be checked without DNA. Per germline, CDR1 SQVTM and CDR2 ANQGSEA. The CDR3 sequence is 13 residues long. CDR3 loop: CSVPSGQGHGYTF.

The chain links TRBV28 to TRBJ1-1. The germline gives CDR1 MDHEN, CDR2 SYDVKM. CDR3 length: 13 residues. The CDR3 sequence: CASSIIINTEAFF.

This chain joins TRBV30 and TRBJ2-1; the D call of TRBD1 rests on TCRdb alone, since no DNA is present to check it. Germline V gene sequence: CDR1 GTSNPN, CDR2 SVGIG (reference sequence). The CDR3 runs to 14 residues. The CDR3 loop is CAWSVRQGNMDQFF.

The chain is built from TRBV6-4 and TRBJ2-1; TCRdb picks TRBD1, but there is no DNA to check that call. The germline V gene has CDR1 MRHNA and CDR2 SNTAGT. The CDR3 has 16 residues. CDR3 loop: CASSDSEGTGDNEQFF.

The rearrangement uses TRBV29-1 and TRBJ2-3; TCRdb indicates TRBD2, and absent DNA this call remains unverified. Germline CDR1 is SQVTM and CDR2 is ANQGSEA. There are 14 residues in the CDR3. The CDR3 spells CSVEDSGRTDTQYF.

The rearrangement uses TRBV29-1 and TRBJ2-3; TCRdb reports TRBD2, a call that lacks DNA to check it against. The CDR3 runs to 16 residues. Looked up from germline, CDR1 is SQVTM and CDR2 is ANQGSEA. The CDR3 here is CSVEDPTSGVTDTQYF.

V usage is TRBV10-3 and J usage is TRBJ2-3; TCRdb calls TRBD2, which cannot be checked without DNA. The CDR3 spans 17 residues. Per the germline V gene, CDR1 is ENHRY and CDR2 is SYGVKD. CDR3 residues: CAISESGLAGGEDTQYF.

The V gene is TRBV5-1, the J gene TRBJ2-3; the TCRdb D gene call, TRBD2, has no DNA to confirm it. Germline CDR1 is SGHRS and CDR2 is YFSETQ. The length of the CDR3 is 20 residues. CDR3: CASSWPPGLAGSLGADTQYF. Full variable domain (outside the CDR3, taken from reference TRBV5-1 and TRBJ2-3): KAGVTQTPRYLIKTRGQQVTLSCSPISGHRSVSWYQQTPGQGLQFLFEYFSETQRNKGNFPGRFSGRQFSNSRSEMNVSTLELGDSALYLCASSWPPGLAGSLGADTQYFGPGTRLTVL.

The chain joins TRBV29-1 to TRBJ2-5. CDR1 is SQVTM, CDR2 ANQGSEA, per germline. This CDR3 comprises 17 residues. The CDR3 loop is CSVEGGWQLDNQETQYF.

The chain links TRBV28 to TRBJ2-2; TCRdb's D call, TRBD2, is unchecked because there is no DNA. CDR3 length equals 15 residues. Germline V gene lookup returns CDR1 MDHEN and CDR2 SYDVKM. The CDR3 region is CASSSVSGFTGELFF.

The chain has TRBV4-2 and TRBJ1-5; no DNA is available, so the TRBD1 call from TCRdb remains unchecked. The CDR3 contains 14 residues. Germline assignment: CDR1 LGHNA and CDR2 YNFKEQ. CDR3 protein: CASSQERGYQPQHF.

J is TRBJ2-7 and V is TRBV20-1; TCRdb calls TRBD1, which cannot be checked without DNA. This CDR3 has 12 amino acids. Germline values: CDR1 DFQATT, CDR2 SNEGSKA (reference sequence). CDR3 sequence: CSARRADYEQYF.

The chain uses TRBV28 and TRBJ2-3; TCRdb outputs TRBD2, but without DNA this stays unchecked. The germline CDR1 and CDR2 sequences are MDHEN and SYDVKM. This CDR3 region has 16 residues. The CDR3 is CASSFPASGGADTQYF.